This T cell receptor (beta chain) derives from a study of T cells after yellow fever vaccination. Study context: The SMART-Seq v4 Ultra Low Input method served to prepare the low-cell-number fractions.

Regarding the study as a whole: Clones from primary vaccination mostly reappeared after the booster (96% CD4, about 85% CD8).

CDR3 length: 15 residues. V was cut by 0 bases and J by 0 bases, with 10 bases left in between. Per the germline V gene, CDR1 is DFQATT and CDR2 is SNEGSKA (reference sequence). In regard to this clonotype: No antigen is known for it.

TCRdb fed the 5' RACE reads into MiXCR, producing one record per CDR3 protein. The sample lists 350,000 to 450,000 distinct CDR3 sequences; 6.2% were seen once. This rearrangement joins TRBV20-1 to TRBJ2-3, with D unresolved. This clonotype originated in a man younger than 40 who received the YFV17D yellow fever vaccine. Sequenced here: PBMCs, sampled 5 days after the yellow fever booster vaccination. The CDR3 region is CSARDPSYSTDTQYF. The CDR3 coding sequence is TGCAGTGCTAGAGATCCTTCATATAGCACAGATACGCAGTATTTT.